Shown below are 17 T cell receptor beta chains from a single sample sequenced in a study of cytomegalovirus exposure and HLA in healthy donors. The PCR ran on 60 Vbeta and 13 Jbeta primers. Only in-frame clones appear in the TCRdb table, and some are missing; sequencing was by immunoSEQ multiplex PCR. The table records more than 95,000 clones, about 80% of them present only once. Sequenced material: PBMCs. All receptors derive from a woman in her forties or fifties in good health and CMV-seropositive.

To note about this clone: The junction does not match germline at one end; this may be a read error. The rearrangement uses TRBV7-7 and TRBJ2-5, with TRBD2 identical over 10 bases. Germline V gene lookup returns CDR1 SSHAT and CDR2 FNYEAQ (reference sequence). The CDR3 length is 15 residues. CDR3 nucleotides: TGTGCTAGCAGCTTCCAGCGGGGGGGCCAAGAGACCCAGTACTTC. Encoded protein: CASSFQRGGQETQYF.

The chain has TRBV11-2 and TRBJ2-1; no reliable D call. Trimming took off 5 bases at V and 8 bases at J, with 22 bases between the two ends. There are 16 residues in the CDR3. Germline CDR1 is SGHAT and CDR2 is FQNNGV. The CDR3 spells CASSRESLLVTDEQFF. In nucleotides, the CDR3 is TGTGCCAGCAGCCGTGAGAGCCTCCTAGTAACGGATGAGCAGTTCTTC.

The rearrangement uses TRBV30 and TRBJ2-1; no clear D gene. Between the trimmed V and J ends, which lost 2 bases and 4 bases, there was a span of 3 bases. This CDR3 contains 11 residues. In germline, CDR1 is GTSNPN, CDR2 SVGIG (reference sequence). The CDR3 nucleotides read TGTGCCTGGAGTCCGTACAATGAGCAGTTCTTC. It codes for CAWSPYNEQFF.

V gene TRBV7-2 combines with J gene TRBJ1-3, with 8 bases lining up with TRBD1. There are 14 residues in the CDR3. The germline V gene encodes CDR1 SGHTA and CDR2 FQGNSA. Germline trimming cut 5 bases from V and 2 bases from J; bases unmatched to any gene: 2. CDR3 in DNA: TGTGCCAGCAGCCAGGGGGCGGCTGGAAACACCATATATTTT. Encoded protein: CASSQGAAGNTIYF.

Only a few counts were recorded for this clone. This chain connects TRBV4-1 to TRBJ2-1; 7 bases map to TRBD2. The V segment lost 4 bases and the J segment 4 bases; nucleotides outside the gene matches: 1. This CDR3 is 13 amino acids long. CDR1 MGHRA and CDR2 YSYEKL come from the germline V gene. The DNA for the CDR3 is TGCGCCAGCAGCCGGGGGGGGTACAATGAGCAGTTCTTC. It encodes CASSRGGYNEQFF.

This chain connects TRBV11-2 to TRBJ1-1; 7 bases match TRBD1. The CDR3 is 13 residues long. Germline V CDR1 and CDR2: SGHAT, FQNNGV. J gave up 2 bases and V 5 bases, and 2 bases lay outside the gene matches. As DNA, the CDR3 is TGTGCCAGCAGCCGGACAGGAAACACTGAAGCTTTCTTT. Protein: CASSRTGNTEAFF.

The V call is TRBV5-1, the J call TRBJ2-3; 10 nucleotides agree with TRBD2. The CDR3 length is 17 residues. Per the germline V gene, CDR1 is SGHRS and CDR2 is YFSETQ. After removal of 0 bases from V and 2 bases from J, the junction contained 6 bases not matched to a gene. DNA for the CDR3: TGCGCCAGCAGCTTGGGTAGCGGGGGGTCTTTCACAGATACGCAGTATTTT. Translating gives CASSLGSGGSFTDTQYF.

This chain links TRBV5-1 with TRBJ2-7; TRBD2 matches at 7 bases. V shed 1 base and J 1 base; nucleotides not matched to a gene: 11. Germline V gene data show CDR1 as SGHRS and CDR2 as YFSETQ. This CDR3 comprises 17 residues. CDR3 in amino acids: CASSLTGGLLKSYEQYF. The CDR3 DNA reads TGCGCCAGCAGCTTGACGGGAGGCCTTCTTAAATCCTACGAGCAGTACTTC.

The chain has TRBV9 and TRBJ2-2, with D possibly matching TRBD2 (6 bases). CDR1 SGDLS and CDR2 YYNGEE come from the germline V gene. The CDR3 length is 14 residues. Trimming shortened V by 2 bases and J by 4 bases, and 9 bases separated the two germline ends. The CDR3 nucleotides read TGTGCCAGCAGCGTGACCGGGGGCACCGGGGAGCTGTTTTTT. Encoded protein: CASSVTGGTGELFF. Together with reference TRBV9 and TRBJ2-2, the CDR3 gives the full variable domain: DSGVTQTPKHLITATGQRVTLRCSPRSGDLSVYWYQQSLDQGLQFLIQYYNGEERAKGNILERFSAQQFPDLHSELNLSSLELGDSALYFCASSVTGGTGELFFGEGSRLTVL.

The J gene is TRBJ2-2, the V gene TRBV9; the D is unclear. This CDR3 contains 12 residues. Trimming took off 4 bases at V and 3 bases at J, with 4 bases between the two ends. Germline assignment: CDR1 SGDLS and CDR2 YYNGEE. CDR3 coding DNA: TGTGCCAGCAGCCCTTACACCGGGGAGCTGTTTTTT. The encoded protein is CASSPYTGELFF.

The chain employs TRBV11-2 and TRBJ2-7; possibly TRBD1 for D (5 bases). This CDR3 spans 17 amino acids. The ends were cut back, 5 bases at V and 2 bases at J, with 22 bases in the middle. Looked up from germline, CDR1 is SGHAT and CDR2 is FQNNGV. In nucleotides, the CDR3 is TGTGCCAGCAGCGTGCAGGGAAATAAACTCCAGACCTACGAGCAGTACTTC. Protein sequence: CASSVQGNKLQTYEQYF.

The chain joins TRBV6-6 to TRBJ1-2, with 8 bases that match TRBD1. CDR3 length equals 14 residues. The trim removed 6 bases at V and 8 bases at J, leaving 11 bases unmatched. Germline V gene lookup returns CDR1 MNHNY and CDR2 SVGAGI (reference sequence). The CDR3 sequence is CASSPDRGIRGYTF. CDR3 nucleotide sequence: TGTGCCAGCAGCCCTGACAGGGGAATCAGGGGCTACACCTTC.

The J gene is TRBJ2-5, the V gene TRBV15, with TRBD2 identical over 11 bases. The CDR3 loop spans 16 amino acids. Germline CDR1 reads LNHNV; CDR2 reads YYDKDF (reference sequence). Unmatched junction bases numbered 5, after V lost 0 bases and J lost 5 bases. The CDR3 DNA is TGTGCCACCAGCAGAGATAGAGCTAGCGGGAGGGAGACCCAGTACTTC. Translated, it gives CATSRDRASGRETQYF.

In this sample, this clone turned up a few times. The gene calls are TRBV19 and TRBJ2-5; perhaps TRBD2 as D (6 bases). Trimming stripped 10 bases from V and 1 base from J, with 19 bases between. The germline gives CDR1 LNHDA, CDR2 SQIVND (reference sequence). The CDR3 loop spans 15 amino acids. CDR3 bases: TGTGCCACAAGAGGATGGGGGGATGGCCAAGAGACCCAGTACTTC. Encoded protein: CATRGWGDGQETQYF.

This sequence joins TRBV2 and TRBJ1-2, with D maybe TRBD1 (6 bases). Trimming removed 8 bases from V and 5 bases from J, with 18 bases in between. This CDR3 contains 14 residues. The germline CDR1 and CDR2 sequences are SNHLY and FYNNEI. DNA of the CDR3: TGTGCCAGCCAAACAGGTACCACAGGGTATGGCTACACCTTC. This codes for CASQTGTTGYGYTF.

A single count supports this clone. The chain combines TRBV27 with TRBJ1-4; D not certain. The V gene's germline CDR1 is MNHEY and CDR2 SMNVEV (reference sequence). V was trimmed by 8 bases and J by 5 bases, leaving 15 bases between them. The CDR3 runs to 14 residues. Written as DNA, the CDR3 is TGTGCCAGCTCCTCGTCTTCACAGAATGAAAAACTGTTTTTT. Encoded protein: CASSSSSQNEKLFF.

This clone showed up just a few times. The CDR3 nucleotides read TGTGCCAGCAGCCCCACTACTAGCGGAGCCTACGAGCAGTACTTC. Translating it yields CASSPTTSGAYEQYF. The gene calls are TRBV11-2 and TRBJ2-5, with 8 nucleotides matching TRBD2. TRBJ2-7 matches the DNA end more closely, so the J call is doubtful. The germline V gene has CDR1 SGHAT and CDR2 FQNNGV. CDR3 size: 15 residues.